Listed below are T cell receptor beta chains from one sample, sequenced in a study of cytomegalovirus exposure and HLA in healthy donors. Measured with immunoSEQ multiplex PCR; TCRdb has only the in-frame clones, and not every one. The sample includes fewer than 200,000 clones, over 65% of them seen just once. Source material: PBMCs. The receptors come from a female donor in good health and CMV-seronegative. CDR3s leave out the opening cysteine and the closing phenylalanine or tryptophan. D genes are given only for firm matches.

J,D,V,CDR3
TRBJ1-1,NA,TRBV7-9,ASSRRGGENTEAF
TRBJ2-4,NA,TRBV21-1,ASSKGRRGDKNIQY
TRBJ1-3,TRBD1,TRBV4-1,ASSQDRDSIHDSGNTIY
TRBJ2-7,NA,TRBV7-2,ASSVGTYNNEQY
TRBJ2-5,TRBD2,TRBV6-5,ASGPREGGGETQY
TRBJ2-5,NA,TRBV6-6,ASSGSSSKETQY
TRBJ2-3,NA,TRBV10-3,AISGTGVDTQY
TRBJ1-5,NA,TRBV5-3,ARSLLAPGGSSNQPQH
TRBJ1-1,NA,TRBV19,ASSPIAAASNTEAF
TRBJ2-7,NA,TRBV7-2,ASSLAGQNSYEQY
TRBJ1-5,NA,TRBV7-9,ASSPSSISNQPQH
TRBJ2-3,TRBD2,TRBV5-1,ASSLAGGLTDTQY
TRBJ1-3,NA,TRBV2,ASSLTGVAGNTIY
TRBJ2-6,NA,TRBV10-3,AIRGASGANVLT
TRBJ2-4,NA,TRBV19,ASQGLPKGSQY
TRBJ2-7,NA,TRBV11-2,ASSFQGYEQY
TRBJ1-2,TRBD1,TRBV4-3,ASSQEEGARGYT
TRBJ2-3,NA,TRBV7-9,ASSPVGALLSTDTQY
TRBJ2-4,NA,TRBV28,ASSLWATAKNSQY
TRBJ2-7,TRBD1,TRBV19,ASSLTGDSLLSEQY
TRBJ2-7,TRBD2,TRBV6-1,ASSVGGSSYEQY
TRBJ1-2,TRBD1,TRBV19,ASTATGVVGEHGYT
TRBJ1-1,NA,TRBV29-1,SVVRNTEAF
TRBJ2-4,TRBD2,TRBV7-9,ASSLGTSSQY
TRBJ2-7,NA,TRBV5-5,ASSLATATPYEQY
TRBJ1-2,TRBD1,TRBV5-4,ASSLEGTEPNYGYT
TRBJ2-7,TRBD1,TRBV27,ASSSPGQGHPYEQY
TRBJ2-6,NA,TRBV6-5,ASSYRTAGANGLT
TRBJ2-3,TRBD2,TRBV29-1,SVAGLAERGDTDTQY
TRBJ1-1,NA,TRBV28,ASSVRSGLTTEAF
TRBJ2-2,NA,TRBV11-3,ASSLAGHMISTGELF
TRBJ2-2,TRBD1,TRBV9,ASSVSGQGPGELF
TRBJ2-1,TRBD2,TRBV2,ASSGRGRLAESYNEQF
TRBJ1-1,TRBD1,TRBV6-6,ASSYGQGAWNTEAF
TRBJ2-7,TRBD2,TRBV28,ASREDISGRAYEQY
TRBJ2-2,TRBD1,TRBV5-4,ASSLLDRGRTGELF
TRBJ2-1,TRBD2,TRBV5-4,ASSSTSGPYNEQF
TRBJ2-7,TRBD1,TRBV7-9,ASSRVTGGNDEQY